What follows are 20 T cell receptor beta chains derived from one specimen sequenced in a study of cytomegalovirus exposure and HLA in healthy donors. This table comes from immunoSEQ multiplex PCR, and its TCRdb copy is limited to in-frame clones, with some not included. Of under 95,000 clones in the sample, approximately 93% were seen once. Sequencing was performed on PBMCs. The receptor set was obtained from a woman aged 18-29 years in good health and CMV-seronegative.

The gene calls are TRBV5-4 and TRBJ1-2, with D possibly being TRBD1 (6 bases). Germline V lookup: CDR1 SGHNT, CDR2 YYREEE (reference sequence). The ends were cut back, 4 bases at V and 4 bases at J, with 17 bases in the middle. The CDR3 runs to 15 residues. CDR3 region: CASSLKGGVFYGYTF. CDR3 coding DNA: TGTGCCAGCAGCCTAAAAGGGGGGGTTTTCTATGGCTACACCTTC.

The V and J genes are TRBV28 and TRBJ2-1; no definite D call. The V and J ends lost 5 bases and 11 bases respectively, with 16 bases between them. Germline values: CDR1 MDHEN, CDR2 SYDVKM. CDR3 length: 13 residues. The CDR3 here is CASSPTSVMQQFF. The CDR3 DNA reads TGTGCCAGCAGTCCTACCTCTGTTATGCAGCAGTTCTTC.

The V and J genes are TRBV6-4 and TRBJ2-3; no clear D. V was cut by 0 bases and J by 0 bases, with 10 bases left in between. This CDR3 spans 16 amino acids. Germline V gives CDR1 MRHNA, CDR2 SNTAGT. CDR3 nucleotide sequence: TGTGCCAGCAGTGACTCGACATCTTCTAGCACAGATACGCAGTATTTT. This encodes CASSDSTSSSTDTQYF.

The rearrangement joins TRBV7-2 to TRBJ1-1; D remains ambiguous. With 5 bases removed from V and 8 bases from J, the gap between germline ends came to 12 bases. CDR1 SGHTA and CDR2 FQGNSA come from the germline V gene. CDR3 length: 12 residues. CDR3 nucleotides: TGTGCCAGCAGCCGAGAGACACAAGAAGCTTTCTTT. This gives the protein CASSRETQEAFF. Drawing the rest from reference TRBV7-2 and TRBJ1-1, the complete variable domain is GAGVSQSPSNKVTEKGKDVELRCDPISGHTALYWYRQSLGQGLEFLIYFQGNSAPDKSGLPSDRFSAERTGGSVSTLTIQRTQQEDSAVYLCASSRETQEAFFGQGTRLTVV.

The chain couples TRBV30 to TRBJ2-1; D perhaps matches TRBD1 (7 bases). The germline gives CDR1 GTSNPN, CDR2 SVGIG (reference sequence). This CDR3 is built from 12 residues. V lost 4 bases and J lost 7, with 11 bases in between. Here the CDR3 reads CAWTTGRNEQFF. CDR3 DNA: TGTGCCTGGACGACAGGGAGGAATGAGCAGTTCTTC.

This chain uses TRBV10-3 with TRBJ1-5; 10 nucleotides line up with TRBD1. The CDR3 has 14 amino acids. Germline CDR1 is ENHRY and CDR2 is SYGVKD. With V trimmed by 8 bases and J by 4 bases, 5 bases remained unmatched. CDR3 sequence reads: CAIGQGGNNQPQHF. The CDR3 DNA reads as TGTGCCATCGGACAGGGGGGGAATAATCAGCCCCAGCATTTT.

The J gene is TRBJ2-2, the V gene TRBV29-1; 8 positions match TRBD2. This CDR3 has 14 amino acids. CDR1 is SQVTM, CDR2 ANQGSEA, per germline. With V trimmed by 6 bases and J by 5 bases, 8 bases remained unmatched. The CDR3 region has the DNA TGCAGCGTGAAACCGGGACTAGGTACCGGGGAGCTGTTTTTT. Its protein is CSVKPGLGTGELFF.

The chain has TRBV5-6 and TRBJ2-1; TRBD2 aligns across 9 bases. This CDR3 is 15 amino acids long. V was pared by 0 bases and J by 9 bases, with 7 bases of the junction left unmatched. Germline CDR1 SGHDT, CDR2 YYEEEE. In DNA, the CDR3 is TGTGCCAGCAGCTTGGGTAGCGGGAGATTTTTTGAGCAGTTCTTC. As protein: CASSLGSGRFFEQFF. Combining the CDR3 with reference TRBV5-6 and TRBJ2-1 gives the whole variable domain DAGVTQSPTHLIKTRGQQVTLRCSPKSGHDTVSWYQQALGQGPQFIFQYYEEEERQRGNFPDRFSGHQFPNYSSELNVNALLLGDSALYLCASSLGSGRFFEQFFGPGTRLTVL.

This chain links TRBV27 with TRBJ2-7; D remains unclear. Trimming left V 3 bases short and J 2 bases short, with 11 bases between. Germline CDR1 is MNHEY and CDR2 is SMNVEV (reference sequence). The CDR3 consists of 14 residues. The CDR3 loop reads CASSLWAGPYEQYF. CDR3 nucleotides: TGTGCCAGCAGTTTGTGGGCAGGTCCCTACGAGCAGTACTTC.

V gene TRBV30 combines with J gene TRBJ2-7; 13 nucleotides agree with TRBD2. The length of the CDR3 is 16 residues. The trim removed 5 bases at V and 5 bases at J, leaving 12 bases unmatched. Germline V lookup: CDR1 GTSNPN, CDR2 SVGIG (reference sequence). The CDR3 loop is CAWGLVGTSGNHEQYF. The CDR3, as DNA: TGTGCCTGGGGTCTGGTTGGGACTAGCGGGAACCACGAGCAGTACTTC.

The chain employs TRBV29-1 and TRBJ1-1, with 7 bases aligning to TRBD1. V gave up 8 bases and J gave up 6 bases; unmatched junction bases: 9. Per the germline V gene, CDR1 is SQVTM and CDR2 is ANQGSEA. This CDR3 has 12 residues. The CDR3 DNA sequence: TGCAGCTGCCGACAGGGTCTCGCTGAAGCTTTCTTT. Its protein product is CSCRQGLAEAFF.

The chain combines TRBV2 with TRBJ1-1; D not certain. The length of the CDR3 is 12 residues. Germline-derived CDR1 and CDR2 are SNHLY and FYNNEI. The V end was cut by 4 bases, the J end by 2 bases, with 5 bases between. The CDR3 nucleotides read TGTGCCAGCAGTGTTATAAACACTGAAGCTTTCTTT. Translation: CASSVINTEAFF.

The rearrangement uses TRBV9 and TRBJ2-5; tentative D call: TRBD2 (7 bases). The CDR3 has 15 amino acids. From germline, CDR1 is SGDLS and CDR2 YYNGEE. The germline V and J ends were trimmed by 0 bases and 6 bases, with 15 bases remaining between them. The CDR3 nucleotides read TGTGCCAGCAGCGTAGGCCTAGCGGACAGAAAGACCCAGTACTTC. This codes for CASSVGLADRKTQYF. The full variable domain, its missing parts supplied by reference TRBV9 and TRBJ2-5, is DSGVTQTPKHLITATGQRVTLRCSPRSGDLSVYWYQQSLDQGLQFLIQYYNGEERAKGNILERFSAQQFPDLHSELNLSSLELGDSALYFCASSVGLADRKTQYFGPGTRLLVL.

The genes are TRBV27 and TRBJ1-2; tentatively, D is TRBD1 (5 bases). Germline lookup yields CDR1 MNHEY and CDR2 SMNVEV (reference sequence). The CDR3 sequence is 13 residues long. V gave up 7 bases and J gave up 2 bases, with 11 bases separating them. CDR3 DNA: TGTGCCAGCATGGGGGGACCCAACTATGGCTACACCTTC. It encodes CASMGGPNYGYTF.

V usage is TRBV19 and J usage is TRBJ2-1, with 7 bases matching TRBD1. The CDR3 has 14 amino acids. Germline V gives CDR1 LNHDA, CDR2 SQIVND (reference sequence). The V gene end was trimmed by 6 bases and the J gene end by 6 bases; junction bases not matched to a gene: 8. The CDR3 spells CASSRQGQGNEQFF. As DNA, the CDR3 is TGTGCCAGTAGCCGACAGGGTCAGGGCAATGAGCAGTTCTTC.

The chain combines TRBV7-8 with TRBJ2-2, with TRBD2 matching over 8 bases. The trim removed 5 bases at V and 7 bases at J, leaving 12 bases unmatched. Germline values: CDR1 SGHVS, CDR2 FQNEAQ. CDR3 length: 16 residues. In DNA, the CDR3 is TGTGCCAGCAGCGATTTAGAGCGGGAGTTAGTCGGGGAGCTGTTTTTT. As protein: CASSDLERELVGELFF.

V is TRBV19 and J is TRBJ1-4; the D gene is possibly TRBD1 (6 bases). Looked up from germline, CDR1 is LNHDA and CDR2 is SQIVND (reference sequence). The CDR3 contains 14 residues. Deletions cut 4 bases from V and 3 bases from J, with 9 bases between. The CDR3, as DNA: TGTGCCAGTAGTAACAGGGTCCCTAATGAAAAACTGTTTTTT. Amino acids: CASSNRVPNEKLFF.

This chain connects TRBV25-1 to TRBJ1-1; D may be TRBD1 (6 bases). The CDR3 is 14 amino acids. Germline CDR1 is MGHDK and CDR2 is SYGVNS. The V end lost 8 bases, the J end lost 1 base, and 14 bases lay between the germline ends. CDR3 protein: CASSERGGNTEAFF. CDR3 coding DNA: TGTGCCAGCTCAGAAAGAGGGGGGAACACTGAAGCTTTCTTT.

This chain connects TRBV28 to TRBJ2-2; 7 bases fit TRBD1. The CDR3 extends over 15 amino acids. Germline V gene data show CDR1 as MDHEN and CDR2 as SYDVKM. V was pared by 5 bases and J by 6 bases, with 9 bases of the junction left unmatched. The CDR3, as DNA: TGTGCCAGCAGTCCCGGACAGGACTGGGCCGGGGAGCTGTTTTTT. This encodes CASSPGQDWAGELFF.

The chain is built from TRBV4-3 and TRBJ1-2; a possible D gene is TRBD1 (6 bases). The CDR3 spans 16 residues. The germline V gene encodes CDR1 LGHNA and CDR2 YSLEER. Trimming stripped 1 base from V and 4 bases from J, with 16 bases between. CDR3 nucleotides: TGCGCCAGCAGCCAAGGTAGTGAGAGGGGGTTCTATGGCTACACCTTC. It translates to CASSQGSERGFYGYTF.